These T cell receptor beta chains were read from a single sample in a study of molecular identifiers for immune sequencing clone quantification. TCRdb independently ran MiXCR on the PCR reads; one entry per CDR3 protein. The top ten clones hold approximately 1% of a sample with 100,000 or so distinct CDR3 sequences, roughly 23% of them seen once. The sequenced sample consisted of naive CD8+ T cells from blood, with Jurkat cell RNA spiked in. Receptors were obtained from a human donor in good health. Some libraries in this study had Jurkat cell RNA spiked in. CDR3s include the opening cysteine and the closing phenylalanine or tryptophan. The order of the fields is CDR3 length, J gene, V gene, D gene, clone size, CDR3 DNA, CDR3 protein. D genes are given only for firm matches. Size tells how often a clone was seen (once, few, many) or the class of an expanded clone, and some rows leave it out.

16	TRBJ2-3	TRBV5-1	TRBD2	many	TGCGCCAGCAGCACCCGGACTAGCGGGGGCGGGGATACGCAGTATTTT	CASSTRTSGGGDTQYF
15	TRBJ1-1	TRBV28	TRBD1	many	TGTGCCAGCAGCCCCTTGGGACAGGGGAACACTGAAGCTTTCTTT	CASSPLGQGNTEAFF
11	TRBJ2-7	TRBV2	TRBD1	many	TGTGCCCAAGGACAGGCCTACGAGCAGTACTTC	CAQGQAYEQYF
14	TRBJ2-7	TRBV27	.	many	TGTGCCAGCAGCCTAGAAGGACGGTACTACGAGCAGTACTTC	CASSLEGRYYEQYF
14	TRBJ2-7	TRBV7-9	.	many	TGTGCCAGCAGCTCGGTTGGGGGTAAGTCCGAGCAGTACTTC	CASSSVGGKSEQYF
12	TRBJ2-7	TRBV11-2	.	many	TGTGCCAGCAGCTGGTTCTCCTACGAGCAGTACTTC	CASSWFSYEQYF
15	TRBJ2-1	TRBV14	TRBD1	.	TGTGCCAGCAGCCAAAGCCGGGACAGCGACAATGAGCAGTTCTTC	CASSQSRDSDNEQFF
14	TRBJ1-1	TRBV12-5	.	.	TGTGCTAGTGGTTCGGGGGGGATGAACACTGAAGCTTTCTTT	CASGSGGMNTEAFF
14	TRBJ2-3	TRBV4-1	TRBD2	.	TGCGCCAGCAGCATATTAGCGGGGACAGATACGCAGTATTTT	CASSILAGTDTQYF
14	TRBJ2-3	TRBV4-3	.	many	TGCGCCAGCAGCCGAGAAAGACAGACAGATACGCAGTATTTT	CASSRERQTDTQYF
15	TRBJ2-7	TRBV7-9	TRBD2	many	TGTGCCAGCAGCTTACAGCGGGAGAAGACCTACGAGCAGTACTTC	CASSLQREKTYEQYF
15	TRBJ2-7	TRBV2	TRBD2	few	TGTGCCACCAAGATGACTAGCGGGGGGGGCTACGAGCAGTACTTC	CATKMTSGGGYEQYF
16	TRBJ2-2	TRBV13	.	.	TGTGCCAGCAGCTTATATGGGGGGCCCGACACCGGGGAGCTGTTTTTT	CASSLYGGPDTGELFF
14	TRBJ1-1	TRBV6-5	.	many	TGTGCCAGCAGTCCCTCGTGGGCGAACACTGAAGCTTTCTTT	CASSPSWANTEAFF
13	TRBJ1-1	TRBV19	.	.	TGTGCCAGTAATGACGGCAGTAACACTGAAGCTTTCTTT	CASNDGSNTEAFF
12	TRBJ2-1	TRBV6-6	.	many	TGTGCCAGCGTCCGGGTCGGTAATGAGCAGTTCTTC	CASVRVGNEQFF
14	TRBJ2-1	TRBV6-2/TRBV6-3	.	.	TGTGCCAGCAGTTACGGGGCAGACTACAATGAGCAGTTCTTC	CASSYGADYNEQFF
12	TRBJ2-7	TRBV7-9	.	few	TGTGCCAGCAGCCAAATGCCCCACGAGCAGTACTTC	CASSQMPHEQYF
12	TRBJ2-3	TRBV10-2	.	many	TGCGCCAGCAGTGACCAGACAGATACGCAGTATTTT	CASSDQTDTQYF
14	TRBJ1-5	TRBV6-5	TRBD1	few	TGTGCCAGCAGTTCCGGACAGGGGTGGCAGCCCCAGCATTTT	CASSSGQGWQPQHF
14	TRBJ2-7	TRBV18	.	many	TGTGCCAGCTCACCACCCCACAGAGCCTACGAGCAGTACTTC	CASSPPHRAYEQYF
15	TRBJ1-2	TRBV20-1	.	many	TGCAGTGCTAGAGATCGTCACGTAGGGTCCTTGAGCTACACCTTC	CSARDRHVGSLSYTF
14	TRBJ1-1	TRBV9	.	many	TGTGCCAGCAGCGTAGAGGCCGCGGGCACTGAAGCTTTCTTT	CASSVEAAGTEAFF
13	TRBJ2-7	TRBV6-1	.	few	TGTGCCAGCAGTGAGGTTCCCTCCTACGAGCAGTACTTC	CASSEVPSYEQYF
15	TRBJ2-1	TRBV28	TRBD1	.	TGTGCCAGCAGTCCCCGGACAGGATCCTACAATGAGCAGTTCTTC	CASSPRTGSYNEQFF
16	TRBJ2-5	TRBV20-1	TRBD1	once	TGCAGTGCGCCGAGCGGGTCAGGGGGCCCCCAAGAGACCCAGTACTTC	CSAPSGSGGPQETQYF
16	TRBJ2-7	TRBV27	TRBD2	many	TGTGCCAGCAGTACGGGGACTAGCGGTACCGGCTACGAGCAGTACTTC	CASSTGTSGTGYEQYF
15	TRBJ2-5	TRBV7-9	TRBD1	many	TGTGCCAGCAGCTTACCTCCAGGGGGCTTAGAGACCCAGTACTTC	CASSLPPGGLETQYF
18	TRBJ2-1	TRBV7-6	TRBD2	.	TGTGCCAGCAGCTTGGCCCCCTCGGCGGGAGGGGGGGTTGCTGAGCAGCTCTTC	CASSLAPSAGGGVAEQLF
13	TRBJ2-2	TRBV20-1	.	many	TGCAGTGCTCTGGACAGAAAAACCGGGGAGCTGTTTTTT	CSALDRKTGELFF
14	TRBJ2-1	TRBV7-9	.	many	TGTGCCAGCAGCTTAGCGCTAAAGGGGGATGAGCAGTTCTTC	CASSLALKGDEQFF
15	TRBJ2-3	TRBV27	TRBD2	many	TGTGCCAGCACAGATAGCGGGGCTAGGACAGATACGCAGTATTTT	CASTDSGARTDTQYF
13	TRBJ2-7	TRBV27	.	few	TGTGCCAGCAGTTTATCGTGGTTACACGAGCAGTACTTC	CASSLSWLHEQYF
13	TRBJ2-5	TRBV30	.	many	TGTGCCTGGAGTCTGGACGTCCAAGAGACCCAGTACTTC	CAWSLDVQETQYF
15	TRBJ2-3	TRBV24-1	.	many	TGTGCCACCAGTGATTCTACGGGGGGCACAGATACGCAGTATTTT	CATSDSTGGTDTQYF
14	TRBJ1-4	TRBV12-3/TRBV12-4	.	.	TGTGCCAGCAGTTACGAGAGGGGGTATGAAAAACTGTTTTTT	CASSYERGYEKLFF
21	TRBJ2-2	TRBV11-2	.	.	TGTGCCAGCAGCCCCGCTCGGGACCCCCGCTTCCTAAGGCCAAACACCGGGGAGCTGTTTTTT	CASSPARDPRFLRPNTGELFF
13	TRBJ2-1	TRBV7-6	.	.	TGTGCCAGCAGCTTAGGGGAGGACAATGAGCAGTTCTTC	CASSLGEDNEQFF
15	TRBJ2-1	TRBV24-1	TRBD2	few	TGTGCCACCAGTGTCGCTAGCGGGGGGATCCATGAGCAGTTCTTC	CATSVASGGIHEQFF
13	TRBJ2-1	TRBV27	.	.	TGTGCCAGCAGTCCCCTTTCCTACAATGAGCAGTTCTTC	CASSPLSYNEQFF
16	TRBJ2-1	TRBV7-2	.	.	TGTGCCAGCAGCGCCCGAGCGGAAATGCCCTGCAGTGAGCAGTTCTTC	CASSARAEMPCSEQFF
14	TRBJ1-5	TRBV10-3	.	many	TGTGCCATCAGTGAGGGGGGTTCCGGTCAGCCCCAGCATTTT	CAISEGGSGQPQHF
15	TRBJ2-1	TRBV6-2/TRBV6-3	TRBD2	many	TGTGCCAGCAGTTACGTATCTAGCGGGAGTCATGAGCAGTTCTTC	CASSYVSSGSHEQFF
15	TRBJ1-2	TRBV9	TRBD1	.	TGTGCCAGCAGCCCAACCGCCGACAGGGGGCCTGGCTACACCTTC	CASSPTADRGPGYTF
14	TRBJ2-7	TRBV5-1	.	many	TGCGCCAGCAGCTTGGCCCCAGGGAACTACGAGCAGTACTTC	CASSLAPGNYEQYF
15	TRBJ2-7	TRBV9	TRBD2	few	TGTGCCAGCAGCGTAGCTACCGGGAGGGCCAACGAGCAGTACTTC	CASSVATGRANEQYF
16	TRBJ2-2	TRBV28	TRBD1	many	TGTGCCAGCAGTTCCCAGGACAGGGGATGGTCCGGGGAGCTGTTTTTT	CASSSQDRGWSGELFF
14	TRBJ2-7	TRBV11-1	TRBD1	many	TGTGCCAGCAGCTTAGACAGGGGGCCGGGAGAGCAGTACTTC	CASSLDRGPGEQYF
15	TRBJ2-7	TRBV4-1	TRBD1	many	TGCGCCAGCAGCCTTGGACAGGGACGTAGTGACGAGCAGTACTTC	CASSLGQGRSDEQYF
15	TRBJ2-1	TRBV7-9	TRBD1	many	TGTGCCAGCAGCTCTAGCCTCGACAGGGGGCCTGAGCAGTTCTTC	CASSSSLDRGPEQFF
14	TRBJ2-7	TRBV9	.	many	TGTGCCAGCAGCCCCCCCGGGATTCCCTACGAGCAGTACTTC	CASSPPGIPYEQYF